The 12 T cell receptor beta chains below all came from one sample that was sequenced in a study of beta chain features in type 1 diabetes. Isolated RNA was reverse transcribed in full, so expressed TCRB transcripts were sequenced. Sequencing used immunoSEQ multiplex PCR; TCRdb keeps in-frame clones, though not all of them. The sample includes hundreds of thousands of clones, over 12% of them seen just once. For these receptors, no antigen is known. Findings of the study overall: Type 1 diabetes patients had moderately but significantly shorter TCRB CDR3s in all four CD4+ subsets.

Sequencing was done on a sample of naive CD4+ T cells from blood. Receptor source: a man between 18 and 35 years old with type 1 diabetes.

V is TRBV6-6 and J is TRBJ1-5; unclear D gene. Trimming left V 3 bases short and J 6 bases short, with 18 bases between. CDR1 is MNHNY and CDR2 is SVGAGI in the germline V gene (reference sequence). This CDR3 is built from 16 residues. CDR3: CASSYRPAVTVQPQHF. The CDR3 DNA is TGTGCCAGCAGTTATCGTCCCGCGGTGACCGTTCAGCCCCAGCATTTT.

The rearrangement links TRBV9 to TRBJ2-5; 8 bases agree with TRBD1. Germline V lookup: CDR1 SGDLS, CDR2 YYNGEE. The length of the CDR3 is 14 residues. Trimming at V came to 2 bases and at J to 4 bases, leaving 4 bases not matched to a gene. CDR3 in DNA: TGTGCCAGCAGCGTGACGGGGACAGGAGAGACCCAGTACTTC. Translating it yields CASSVTGTGETQYF.

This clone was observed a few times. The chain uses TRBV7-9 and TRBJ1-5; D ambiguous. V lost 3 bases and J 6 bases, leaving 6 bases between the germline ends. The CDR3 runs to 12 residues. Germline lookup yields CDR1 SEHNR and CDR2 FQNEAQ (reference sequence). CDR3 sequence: CASSLSSQPQHF. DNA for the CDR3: TGTGCCAGCAGCTTGTCAAGTCAGCCCCAGCATTTT.

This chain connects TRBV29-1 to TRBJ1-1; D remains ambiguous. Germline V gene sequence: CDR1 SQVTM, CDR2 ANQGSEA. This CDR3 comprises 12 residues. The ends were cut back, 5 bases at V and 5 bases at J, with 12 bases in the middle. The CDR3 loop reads CSVSGPVTEAFF. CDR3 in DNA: TGCAGCGTTTCTGGGCCGGTAACTGAAGCTTTCTTT.

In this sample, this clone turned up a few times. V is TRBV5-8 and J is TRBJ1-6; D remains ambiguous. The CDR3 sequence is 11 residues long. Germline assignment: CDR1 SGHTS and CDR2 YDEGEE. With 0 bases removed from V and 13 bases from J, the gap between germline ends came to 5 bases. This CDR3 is CASSLAGPLHF. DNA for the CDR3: TGTGCCAGCAGCTTGGCGGGGCCCCTCCACTTT.

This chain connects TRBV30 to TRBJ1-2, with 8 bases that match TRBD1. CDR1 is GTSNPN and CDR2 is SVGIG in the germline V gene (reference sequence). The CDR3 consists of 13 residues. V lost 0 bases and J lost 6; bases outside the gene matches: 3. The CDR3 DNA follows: TGTGCCTGGAGTGTAGGACAGGGCCATGGCTACACCTTC. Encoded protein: CAWSVGQGHGYTF.

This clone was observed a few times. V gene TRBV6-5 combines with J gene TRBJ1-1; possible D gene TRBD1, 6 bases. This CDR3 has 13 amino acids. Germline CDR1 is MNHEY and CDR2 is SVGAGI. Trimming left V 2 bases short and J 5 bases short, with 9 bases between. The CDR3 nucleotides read TGTGCCAGCAGTTACGGACAGACGACTGAAGCTTTCTTT. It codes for CASSYGQTTEAFF.

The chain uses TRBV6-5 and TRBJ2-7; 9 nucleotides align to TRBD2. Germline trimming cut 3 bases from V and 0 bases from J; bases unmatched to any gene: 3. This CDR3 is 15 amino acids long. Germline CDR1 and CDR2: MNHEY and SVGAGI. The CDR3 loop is CASSYLSGGSYEQYF. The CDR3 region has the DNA TGTGCCAGCAGTTATCTTAGCGGGGGCTCCTACGAGCAGTACTTC.

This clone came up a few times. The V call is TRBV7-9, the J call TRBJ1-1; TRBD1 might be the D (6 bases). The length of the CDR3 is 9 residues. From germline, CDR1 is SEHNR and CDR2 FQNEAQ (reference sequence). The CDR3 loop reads CAGGQEAFF. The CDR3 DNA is TGTGCTGGGGGGCAGGAAGCTTTCTTT.

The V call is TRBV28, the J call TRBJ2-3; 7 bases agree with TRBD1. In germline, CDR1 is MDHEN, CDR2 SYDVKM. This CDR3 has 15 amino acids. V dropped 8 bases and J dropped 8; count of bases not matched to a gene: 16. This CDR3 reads CASEGVSEGAATQYF. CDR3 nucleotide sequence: TGTGCCAGCGAGGGCGTATCCGAGGGGGCCGCTACGCAGTATTTT.

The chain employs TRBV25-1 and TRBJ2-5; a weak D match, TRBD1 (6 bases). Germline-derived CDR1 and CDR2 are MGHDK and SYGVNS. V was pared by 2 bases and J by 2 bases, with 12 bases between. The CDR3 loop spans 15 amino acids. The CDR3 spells CASSEREGGQETQYF. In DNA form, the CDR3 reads TGTGCCAGCAGTGAAAGGGAAGGGGGACAAGAGACCCAGTACTTC.

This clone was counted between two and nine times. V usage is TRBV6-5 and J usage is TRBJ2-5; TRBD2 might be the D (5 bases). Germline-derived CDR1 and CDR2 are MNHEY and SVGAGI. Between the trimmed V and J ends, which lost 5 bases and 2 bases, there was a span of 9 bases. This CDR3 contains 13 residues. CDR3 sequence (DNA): TGTGCCAGCAGTCGAGCGGTTCAAGAGACCCAGTACTTC. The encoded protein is CASSRAVQETQYF.